This is a list of T cell receptor beta chains from one sample in a study of siplizumab effects on memory and regulatory T cells. Profiled with immunoSEQ multiplex PCR; TCRdb holds only in-frame clones, not every one. The table records about 10,000 clones, around 40% of them present only once. No antigen has been identified for these receptors. Sequences were obtained from CFSE-low (dividing) CD8+ T cells sorted from an allogeneic mixed lymphocyte reaction. The receptor set was obtained from a human donor in good health; the cells came from an allogeneic mixed lymphocyte reaction. The CDR3 runs from the conserved cysteine through the conserved F or W. Each record gives: V gene, CDR3 protein.

V gene: TRBV5-8
CDR3 protein: CASNPGTSVTDTQYF

V gene: TRBV27
CDR3 protein: CASSLIGGAYSNQPQHF

V gene: TRBV27
CDR3 protein: CASSSNYEQYF

V gene: TRBV5-8
CDR3 protein: CASSTGQGAMGGFF

V gene: TRBV10-1
CDR3 protein: CASRKTYSNQPQHF

V gene: TRBV29-1
CDR3 protein: CSVVVAGLEKLFF

V gene: TRBV5-1
CDR3 protein: CASSRGTGETQYF

V gene: TRBV4-1
CDR3 protein: CASSQEWISGGSEQFF

V gene: TRBV7-9
CDR3 protein: CASSLAGDRVGETQYF

V gene: TRBV30
CDR3 protein: CAWTPGDYGYTF

V gene: TRBV7-9
CDR3 protein: CASSFYSETEAFF

V gene: TRBV27
CDR3 protein: CASSLRRGVLDGEAFF

V gene: TRBV4-1
CDR3 protein: CASSQDSGPYTEAFF

V gene: TRBV9
CDR3 protein: CASSVGLAGGSSYNEQFF

V gene: TRBV9
CDR3 protein: CASSVDLADTQYF

V gene: TRBV15
CDR3 protein: CATSRDRGWEQYF

V gene: TRBV4-3
CDR3 protein: CASSIIATAVYEQYF

V gene: TRBV13
CDR3 protein: CASSPRGGGYNEQFF

V gene: TRBV4-3
CDR3 protein: CASSQDWPLAGDNEQFF